The rows below give T cell receptor beta chains drawn from one sample of a study of T cell changes during pregnancy in multiple sclerosis. Profiled with immunoSEQ multiplex PCR; TCRdb holds only in-frame clones, not every one. The repertoire holds roughly 100,000 clones, with 80% to 95% as singletons. The sample in question was peripheral blood, obtained after pregnancy. These receptors all come from a female donor with multiple sclerosis, enrolled in a pregnancy study. Both conserved end residues are part of each CDR3. The order of the fields is V gene, J gene, D gene, clone size, CDR3 DNA, CDR3 protein. A D gene is named only where the DNA matches it firmly. Size tells how often a clone was seen (once, few, many) or the class of an expanded clone, and some rows leave it out.

TRBV5-6	TRBJ1-1	-	-	TGTGCCAGCAGCTTACAGGGAGTGAACACTGAAGCTTTCTTT	CASSLQGVNTEAFF
TRBV6-1	TRBJ2-7	-	-	TGTGCCAGCAGTACCCTCCGACTAGGCTACGAGCAGTACTTC	CASSTLRLGYEQYF
TRBV5-1	TRBJ2-7	-	-	TGCGCCAGCAGCTTGGAGCACGGTTCCTACGAGCAGTACTTC	CASSLEHGSYEQYF
TRBV9	TRBJ2-3	-	-	TGTGCCAGCAGCGCCTCCGCTAGGGACTTTAAGCTAGATACGCAGTATTTT	CASSASARDFKLDTQYF
TRBV5-1	TRBJ1-1	-	-	TGCGCCAGCAGCTCTGGGACTGAGATGAACACTGAAGCTTTCTTT	CASSSGTEMNTEAFF
TRBV5-1	TRBJ1-2	TRBD1	-	TGCGCCAGCAGCTGGACAGGGGGAGGTGGCTACACCTTC	CASSWTGGGGYTF
TRBV2	TRBJ2-3	TRBD2	-	TGTGCCAGCAGTGATTCTGGAGGACTAGCGGGGGGTCCGGATACGCAGTATTTT	CASSDSGGLAGGPDTQYF
TRBV2	TRBJ2-7	-	once	TGTGCCAGCAGTGAAAACCTAGGGGTCGGCTACGAGCAGTACTTC	CASSENLGVGYEQYF
TRBV11-2	TRBJ2-5	TRBD1	-	TGTGCCAGCAGCTTGGGACAGGGGGCTGAGACCCAGTACTTC	CASSLGQGAETQYF
TRBV2	TRBJ2-3	-	-	TGTGCCAGCACTGGGGAGAACAATACGCAGTATTTT	CASTGENNTQYF
TRBV5-1	TRBJ2-1	TRBD2	-	TGCGCCAGCAGCGCACGACTACAGGGACTAGCGGGGGGCTCTCTGCAGTTCTTC	CASSARLQGLAGGSLQFF
TRBV19	TRBJ1-2	-	-	TGTGCCAGTAGTTTTGGGCCGGATCTATTGGGCTATGGCTACACCTTC	CASSFGPDLLGYGYTF
TRBV5-4	TRBJ1-2	-	-	TGTGCCAGCAGCCAAGGAGGAGGAGGAGTAGGTGTACGGGGCTACACCTTC	CASSQGGGGVGVRGYTF
TRBV10-3	TRBJ2-3	TRBD2	-	TGTGCCATCAGTGAGTCCCCAGCGGGGGGAAACACAGATACGCAGTATTTT	CAISESPAGGNTDTQYF
TRBV30	TRBJ2-2	-	-	TGTGCCTGGAGGTCCTTATTTAACACCGGGGAGCTGTTTTTT	CAWRSLFNTGELFF
TRBV13	TRBJ1-1	-	-	TGTGCCAGCAGCCCCGGTAGGAACACTGAAGCTTTCTTT	CASSPGRNTEAFF
TRBV7-9	TRBJ1-5	TRBD1	few	TGTGCCAGCAGCCCCGGGACAGGGGGCAATCAGCCCCAGCATTTT	CASSPGTGGNQPQHF
TRBV5-4	TRBJ1-1	TRBD1	few	TGTGCCAGCAGCCTCCGGGACAGGGGGTTTGAAGCTTTCTTT	CASSLRDRGFEAFF
TRBV6-4	TRBJ1-2	-	-	TGTGCCAGCAGTGACGGGCAGGGGCCCCTTCGGATGTCGAGCACCTTC	CASSDGQGPLRMSSTF
TRBV29-1	TRBJ2-7	-	few	TGCAGCGTTGCAGGGACACACTCCTACGAGCAGTACTTC	CSVAGTHSYEQYF
TRBV5-1	TRBJ1-3	TRBD1	-	TGCGCCAGCAGCGGGACAGGGCTCTCTGGAAACACCATATATTTT	CASSGTGLSGNTIYF
TRBV21-1	TRBJ2-7	-	-	TGTGCCAGCAGCACAACTAGGTTGGACGAGCAGTACTTC	CASSTTRLDEQYF
TRBV6-5	TRBJ2-7	TRBD1	-	TGTGCCAGCAGGAACCGAGAGACAGGGTTAGAGCAGTACTTC	CASRNRETGLEQYF
TRBV7-3	TRBJ1-3	-	few	TGTGCCAGCAGCTTAGAAGCCGGTGGTGGAAACACCATATATTTT	CASSLEAGGGNTIYF
TRBV18	TRBJ1-5	TRBD1	-	TGTGCCAGCTCACCATCCCCACAGGGGGCTCAGCCCCAGCATTTT	CASSPSPQGAQPQHF
TRBV4-1	TRBJ1-2	-	-	TGCGCCAGCAGCCAAGATGGAACTTGGGGCCAGACTAACTATGGCTACACCTTC	CASSQDGTWGQTNYGYTF
TRBV30	TRBJ1-2	-	-	TGTGCCTGGAGTCTCCCCGGTGGCTACACCTTC	CAWSLPGGYTF
TRBV29-1	TRBJ1-3	TRBD1	-	TGCAGCCTCTCGGGTCGGGACAGGTCTGGAAACACCATATATTTT	CSLSGRDRSGNTIYF
TRBV5-5	TRBJ2-7	-	-	TGTGCCAGCAGCACCGGGCCGGAAGGGGTGAGCGAGCAGTACTTC	CASSTGPEGVSEQYF
TRBV6-5	TRBJ2-7	TRBD1	-	TGTGCCAGCAGCCAGGGGACAGGGGGGCCCTACGAGCAGTACTTC	CASSQGTGGPYEQYF
TRBV5-4	TRBJ2-3	-	-	TGTGCCAGCAGCCTCCTCCTCGAGCGAGTCTCTAATACGCAGTATTTT	CASSLLLERVSNTQYF
TRBV28	TRBJ2-2	-	-	TGTGCCACCATCCCCCGGGGGGCCTACACCGGGGAGCTGTTTTTT	CATIPRGAYTGELFF
TRBV5-1	TRBJ2-1	TRBD2	-	TGCGCCAGCAGCCATCCAGCGGGGGGGACCTACAATGAGCAGTTCTTC	CASSHPAGGTYNEQFF
TRBV7-9	TRBJ2-7	TRBD1	once	TGTGCCAGCAGCTACTCTCGGGACAGGGGGCCAACAAGCTCCTACGAGCAGTACTTC	CASSYSRDRGPTSSYEQYF
TRBV7-8	TRBJ2-7	-	-	TGTGCCAGCAGCTTAGCGCAGGGAACCTACGAGCAGTACTTC	CASSLAQGTYEQYF
TRBV27	TRBJ1-2	-	-	TGTGCCACCTCCTCCGAGGGTTATGGCTACACCTTC	CATSSEGYGYTF
TRBV5-6	TRBJ1-2	-	-	TGTGCCAGCAGGGGGTACGAGGGTGCTAACTATGGCTACACCTTC	CASRGYEGANYGYTF
TRBV4-2	TRBJ2-3	-	-	TGTGCCAGCAGCCAAGTCCAGCGGGCGGGGTCAGATACGCAGTATTTT	CASSQVQRAGSDTQYF
TRBV2	TRBJ2-7	-	-	TGTGCCAGCAGTGATACTAAGTACGAGCAGTACTTC	CASSDTKYEQYF
TRBV5-1	TRBJ1-1	-	few	TGCGCCAGCAGCCTAGGAGGGAACACTGAAGCTTTCTTT	CASSLGGNTEAFF
TRBV9	TRBJ1-1	-	-	TGTGCCAGCAGCGGGAGGGGCGGCCCTGAAGCTTTCTTT	CASSGRGGPEAFF
TRBV30	TRBJ1-5	-	-	TGTGCCTGGAGTGGGAGGGGCAATCAGCCCCAGCATTTT	CAWSGRGNQPQHF
TRBV6-1	TRBJ2-7	TRBD2	-	TGTGCCAGCAGCTTACAGGCGGGGGGTATCGACGAGCAGTACTTC	CASSLQAGGIDEQYF
TRBV6-1	TRBJ1-1	TRBD1	-	TGTGCCATCCGGGACAGGGTTGGGGAAGCTTTCTTT	CAIRDRVGEAFF
TRBV5-1	TRBJ2-2	TRBD2	-	TGCGCCAGCAGCTCGCTAGGGACTAGCCAGAACACCGGGGAGCTGTTTTTT	CASSSLGTSQNTGELFF
TRBV18	TRBJ2-7	TRBD2	-	TGTGCCAGCTCTCCCAGGGAGGGATTGGGAGGCGAGCAGTACTTC	CASSPREGLGGEQYF
TRBV18	TRBJ2-7	TRBD1	-	TGTGCCAGCTCACCCACGACAGGGGAGGACGAGCAGTACTTC	CASSPTTGEDEQYF
TRBV7-9	TRBJ1-1	-	-	TGTGCCAGCAGCTTGGGCAGGGATAGAGATGAAGCTTTCTTT	CASSLGRDRDEAFF
TRBV9	TRBJ2-1	-	few	TGTGCCAGCAGCCCAGGGGGGCGGGGGGCCTACAATGAGCAGTTCTTC	CASSPGGRGAYNEQFF
TRBV19	TRBJ1-4	TRBD1	-	TGTGCCAGTAGTATTCGAGCAGGGGGCCGACAAACTAATGAAAAACTGTTTTTT	CASSIRAGGRQTNEKLFF
TRBV7-9	TRBJ1-2	-	once	TGTGCCAGCAGCTTAGATGCAGGGTCGCGGGGCTACACCTTC	CASSLDAGSRGYTF
TRBV7-9	TRBJ2-1	TRBD2	-	TGTGCCAGCAGCTTAGCGGCCCAGCGGGGGCTGGTCAATGAGCAGTTCTTC	CASSLAAQRGLVNEQFF
TRBV9	TRBJ2-3	TRBD2	-	TGTGCCAGCAGCGTCACTAGCGGGGGTACGCAGTATTTT	CASSVTSGGTQYF
TRBV5-1	TRBJ2-1	-	-	TGCGCCAGCAGCCAAGACGGGCAGGGCCGGAATGAGCAGTTCTTC	CASSQDGQGRNEQFF
TRBV9	TRBJ2-1	TRBD2	-	TGTGCCAGCAGCGTGGGCTCGGGGGGTTGGGAGCAGTTCTTC	CASSVGSGGWEQFF